Listed below are T cell receptor beta chains from one sample, sequenced in a study of blood T cell repertoires in COVID-19. Sequencing was performed with immunoSEQ multiplex PCR; in TCRdb, only in-frame clones are kept and a portion is missing. The table has approximately 120,000 clones, under 85% seen once. The sequencing sample was made of peripheral blood. Receptors were obtained from a man aged 55 to 69 with acute or convalescent COVID-19. Both conserved end residues are part of each CDR3. Each record gives: D gene, clone size, V gene, J gene, CDR3 DNA, CDR3 protein. A D gene is named only where the DNA matches it firmly. For some rows the clone size is stated as once, few or many, or as a class when expanded; others skip it.

TRBD2,NA,TRBV5-4,TRBJ2-1,TGTGCCAGCAGCCGAGGGACTAGCGAAAACAATGAGCAGTTCTTC,CASSRGTSENNEQFF
NA,NA,TRBV3-1/TRBV3-2,TRBJ1-1,TGTGCCAGCAGCCAAGGGGCGGGCTCCGTTGCTGAAGCTTTCTTT,CASSQGAGSVAEAFF
NA,NA,TRBV9,TRBJ2-7,TGTGCCAGCAGCGGCGGGACCAATCCCTCCTACGAGCAGTACTTC,CASSGGTNPSYEQYF
NA,NA,TRBV3-1/TRBV3-2,TRBJ2-7,TGTGCCAGCAGCCCCCTCGGTACCTACGAGCAGTACTTC,CASSPLGTYEQYF
TRBD2,NA,TRBV6-1,TRBJ2-1,TGTGCCAGCAGTGGAGCAAATCTAGCGGGAGATTACAATGAGCAGTTCTTC,CASSGANLAGDYNEQFF
NA,once,TRBV5-1,TRBJ2-1,TGCGCCAGCAGCTTGGATTGGGAGGACAATGAGCAGTTCTTC,CASSLDWEDNEQFF
TRBD1,NA,TRBV27,TRBJ1-5,TGTGCCAGCAGTCCAGACAGGGGCCGCAATCAGCCCCAGCATTTT,CASSPDRGRNQPQHF
NA,NA,TRBV7-9,TRBJ2-1,TGTGCCAGCAGCTCCCGCCAATTGACAGAACTCTACAATGAGCAGTTCTTC,CASSSRQLTELYNEQFF
TRBD1,once,TRBV5-1,TRBJ2-5,TGCGCCAGCAGCTTAATGGACAGGGTCCAAGAGACCCAGTACTTC,CASSLMDRVQETQYF
TRBD1,NA,TRBV5-1,TRBJ1-2,TGCGCCAGCAGCCCGCGGGGACAGGGGAACTATGGCTACACCTTC,CASSPRGQGNYGYTF
TRBD1,NA,TRBV24-1,TRBJ2-2,TGTGCCACCAGTGACCCCGGGACAGGGGCCGGGGAGCTGTTTTTT,CATSDPGTGAGELFF